Sequencing of this T cell receptor beta chain was carried out in a study of cytomegalovirus exposure and HLA in healthy donors. At the level of the study: Earlier work reported roughly 120 million unique TCR beta sequences from 180 million or so T cells. Overall study results and limits: Many donors shared some public TCRs, even though most TCR sequences were rare. For most TCR beta V segments, an earlier analysis put the productive rate at about 90% or about 30% of the time.

Turning to this clone: Its antigen is unknown.

Participants comprised healthy donors of bone marrow. V trimming: 2 bases; J trimming: 3 bases; junction bases outside the gene matches: 9. This CDR3 spans 17 amino acids. Germline CDR1 reads MDHEN; CDR2 reads SYDVKM. Researchers ran the PCR with 60 Vbeta and 13 Jbeta primers. Profiling relied on immunoSEQ multiplex PCR, and the TCRdb table lists in-frame clones only, not all of them. The sample shows approximately 140,000 clones, approximately 82% of them seen only once. The sample consisted of PBMCs. The chain is built from TRBV28 and TRBJ1-1, with 10 bases aligning to TRBD1. This receptor was taken from a boy under 10 years old in good health and CMV-seronegative. CDR3 protein: CASSLKDRGSLYTEAFF. Here the CDR3 DNA reads TGTGCCAGCAGTTTAAAGGACAGGGGGTCTTTATACACTGAAGCTTTCTTT. The entire variable domain, with the rest obtained from reference TRBV28 and TRBJ1-1, is as follows: DVKVTQSSRYLVKRTGEKVFLECVQDMDHENMFWYRQDPGLGLRLIYFSYDVKMKEKGDIPEGYSVSREKKERFSLILESASTNQTSMYLCASSLKDRGSLYTEAFFGQGTRLTVV.